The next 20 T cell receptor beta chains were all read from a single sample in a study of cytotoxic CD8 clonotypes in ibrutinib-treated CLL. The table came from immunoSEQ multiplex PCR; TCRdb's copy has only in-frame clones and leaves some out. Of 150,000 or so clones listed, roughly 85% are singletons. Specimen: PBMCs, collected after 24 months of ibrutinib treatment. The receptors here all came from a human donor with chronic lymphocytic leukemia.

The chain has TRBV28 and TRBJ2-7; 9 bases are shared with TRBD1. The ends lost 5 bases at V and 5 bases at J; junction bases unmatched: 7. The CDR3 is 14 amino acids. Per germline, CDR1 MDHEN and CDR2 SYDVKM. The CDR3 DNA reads TGTGCCAGCAGTCCTCCGACAGGGGGTAACGAGCAGTACTTC. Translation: CASSPPTGGNEQYF.

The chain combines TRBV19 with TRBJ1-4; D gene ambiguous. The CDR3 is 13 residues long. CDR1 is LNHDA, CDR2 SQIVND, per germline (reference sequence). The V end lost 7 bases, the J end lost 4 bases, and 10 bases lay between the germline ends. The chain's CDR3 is CASTRQYNEKLFF. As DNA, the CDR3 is TGTGCCAGTACCAGGCAGTATAATGAAAAACTGTTTTTT.

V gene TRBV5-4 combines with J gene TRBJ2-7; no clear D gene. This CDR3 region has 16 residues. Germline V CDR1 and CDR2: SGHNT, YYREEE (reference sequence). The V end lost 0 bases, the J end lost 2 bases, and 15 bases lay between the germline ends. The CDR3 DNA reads TGTGCCAGCAGCTTGGGAACCAGCCCAATACCCTACGAGCAGTACTTC. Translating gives CASSLGTSPIPYEQYF.

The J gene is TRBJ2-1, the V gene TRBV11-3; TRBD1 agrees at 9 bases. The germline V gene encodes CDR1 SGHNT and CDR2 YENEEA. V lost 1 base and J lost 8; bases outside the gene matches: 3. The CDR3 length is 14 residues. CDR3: CASSLGTGVDEQFF. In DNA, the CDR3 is TGTGCCAGCAGCTTAGGGACAGGGGTGGATGAGCAGTTCTTC.

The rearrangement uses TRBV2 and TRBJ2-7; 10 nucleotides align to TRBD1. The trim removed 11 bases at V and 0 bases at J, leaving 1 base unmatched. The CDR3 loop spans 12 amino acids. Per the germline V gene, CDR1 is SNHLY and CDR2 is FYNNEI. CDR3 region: CAGQGVSYEQYF. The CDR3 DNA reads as TGTGCCGGACAGGGGGTCTCCTACGAGCAGTACTTC.

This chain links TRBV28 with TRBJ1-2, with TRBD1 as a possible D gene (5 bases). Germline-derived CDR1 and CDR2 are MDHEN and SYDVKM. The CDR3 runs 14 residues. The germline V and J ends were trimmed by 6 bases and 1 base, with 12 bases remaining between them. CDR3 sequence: CASRGPGDNYGYTF. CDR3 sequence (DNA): TGTGCCAGCAGGGGTCCGGGGGATAACTATGGCTACACCTTC.

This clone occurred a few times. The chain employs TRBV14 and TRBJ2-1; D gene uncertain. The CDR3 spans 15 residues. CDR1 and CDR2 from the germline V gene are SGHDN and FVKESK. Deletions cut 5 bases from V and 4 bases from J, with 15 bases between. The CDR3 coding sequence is TGTGCCAGCAGCTTTCAGACTGGCGTTTACAATGAGCAGTTCTTC. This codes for CASSFQTGVYNEQFF.

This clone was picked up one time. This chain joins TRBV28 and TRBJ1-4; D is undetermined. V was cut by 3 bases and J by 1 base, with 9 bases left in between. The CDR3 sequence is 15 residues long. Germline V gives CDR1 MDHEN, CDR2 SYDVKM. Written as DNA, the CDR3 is TGTGCCAGCAGTTTGGGCGGGAAAACTAATGAAAAACTGTTTTTT. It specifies CASSLGGKTNEKLFF. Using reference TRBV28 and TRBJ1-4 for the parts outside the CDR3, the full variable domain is DVKVTQSSRYLVKRTGEKVFLECVQDMDHENMFWYRQDPGLGLRLIYFSYDVKMKEKGDIPEGYSVSREKKERFSLILESASTNQTSMYLCASSLGGKTNEKLFFGSGTQLSVL.

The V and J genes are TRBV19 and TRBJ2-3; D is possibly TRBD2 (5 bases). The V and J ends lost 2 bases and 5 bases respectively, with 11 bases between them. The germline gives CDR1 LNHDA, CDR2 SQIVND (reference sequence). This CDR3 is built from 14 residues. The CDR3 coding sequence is TGTGCCAGTAGTATAAGCTGGCGGGTAGATACGCAGTATTTT. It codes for CASSISWRVDTQYF.

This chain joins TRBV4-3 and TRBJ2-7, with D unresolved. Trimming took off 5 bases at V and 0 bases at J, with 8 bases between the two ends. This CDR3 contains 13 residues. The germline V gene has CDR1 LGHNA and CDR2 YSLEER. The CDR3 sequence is CASSARSSYEQYF. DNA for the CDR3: TGCGCCAGCAGCGCTAGGTCCTCCTACGAGCAGTACTTC.

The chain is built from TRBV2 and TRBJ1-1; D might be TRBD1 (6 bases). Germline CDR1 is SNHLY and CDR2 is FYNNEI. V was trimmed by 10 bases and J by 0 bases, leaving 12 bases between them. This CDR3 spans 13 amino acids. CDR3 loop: CATFGQLNTEAFF. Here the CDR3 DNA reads TGTGCCACTTTCGGACAGCTGAACACTGAAGCTTTCTTT. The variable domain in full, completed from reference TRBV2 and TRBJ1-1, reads EPEVTQTPSHQVTQMGQEVILRCVPISNHLYFYWYRQILGQKVEFLVSFYNNEISEKSEIFDDQFSVERPDGSNFTLKIRSTKLEDSAMYFCATFGQLNTEAFFGQGTRLTVV.

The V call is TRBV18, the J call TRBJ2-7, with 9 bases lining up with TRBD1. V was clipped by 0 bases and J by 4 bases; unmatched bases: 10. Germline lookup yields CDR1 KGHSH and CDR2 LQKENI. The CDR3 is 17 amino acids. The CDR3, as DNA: TGTGCCAGCTCACCACCTAAGGTGGCCGGACAGGGGTACGAGCAGTACTTC. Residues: CASSPPKVAGQGYEQYF.

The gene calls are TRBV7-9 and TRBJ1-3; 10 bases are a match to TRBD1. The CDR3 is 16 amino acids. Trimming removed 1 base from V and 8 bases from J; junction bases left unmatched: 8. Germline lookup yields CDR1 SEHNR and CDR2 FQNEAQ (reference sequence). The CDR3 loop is CASSLEGQGKPDTIYF. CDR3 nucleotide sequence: TGTGCCAGCAGCTTAGAGGGACAGGGGAAACCGGACACCATATATTTT.

The CDR3 sequence is CASRVSVGTGELFF. The CDR3 nucleotides read TGTGCCTCTAGAGTCAGTGTGGGGACCGGGGAGCTGTTTTTT. This chain uses TRBV6-1 with TRBJ2-2; D not certain. Germline-derived CDR1 and CDR2 are MNHNS and SASEGT. This CDR3 region has 14 residues. The V end was cut by 11 bases, the J end by 5 bases, with 18 bases between.

CDR3 sequence (DNA): TGTGCCAGCAGTGGCCCCGGGGACAGCCAAGAGACCCAGTACTTC. Encoded protein: CASSGPGDSQETQYF. This chain links TRBV2 with TRBJ2-5, with 7 bases fitting TRBD1. Germline values: CDR1 SNHLY, CDR2 FYNNEI. The CDR3 has 15 residues. V lost 4 bases and J lost 1; bases outside the gene matches: 6.

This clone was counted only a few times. The CDR3 loop reads CAITDSAGQPQHF. The CDR3, as DNA: TGTGCCATCACCGACTCGGCGGGTCAGCCCCAGCATTTT. This chain links TRBV10-3 with TRBJ1-5; no clear D. CDR3 length: 13 residues. V dropped 7 bases and J dropped 6 bases, with 13 bases sitting between them. Germline CDR1 and CDR2: ENHRY and SYGVKD.

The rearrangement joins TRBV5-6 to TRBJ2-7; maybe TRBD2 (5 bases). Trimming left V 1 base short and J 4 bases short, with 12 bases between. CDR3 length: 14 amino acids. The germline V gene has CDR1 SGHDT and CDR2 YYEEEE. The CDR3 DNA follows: TGTGCCAGCAGCTTGTCGGGAATCAGGTACGAGCAGTACTTC. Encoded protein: CASSLSGIRYEQYF.

The CDR3: CASSYSGQPQHF. CDR3 sequence (DNA): TGTGCCAGCAGTTACTCGGGGCAGCCCCAGCATTTT. The chain carries TRBV7-2 and TRBJ1-5; D is uncertain. Germline V gene data show CDR1 as SGHTA and CDR2 as FQGNSA. V was clipped by 6 bases and J by 7 bases, with 10 bases between them. This CDR3 comprises 12 residues.

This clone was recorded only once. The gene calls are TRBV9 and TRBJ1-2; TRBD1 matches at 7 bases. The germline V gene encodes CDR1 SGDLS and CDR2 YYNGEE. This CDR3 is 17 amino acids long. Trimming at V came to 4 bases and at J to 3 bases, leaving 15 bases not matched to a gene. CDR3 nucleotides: TGTGCCAGCAGCCCGCGACAGGGAAGAGCAGCGGACTATGGCTACACCTTC. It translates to CASSPRQGRAADYGYTF.

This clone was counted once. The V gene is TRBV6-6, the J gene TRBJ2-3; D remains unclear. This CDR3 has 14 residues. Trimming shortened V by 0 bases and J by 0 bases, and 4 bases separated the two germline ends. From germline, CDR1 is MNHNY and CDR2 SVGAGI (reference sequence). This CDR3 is CASSYSISTDTQYF. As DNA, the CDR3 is TGTGCCAGCAGTTACTCGATCAGCACAGATACGCAGTATTTT.